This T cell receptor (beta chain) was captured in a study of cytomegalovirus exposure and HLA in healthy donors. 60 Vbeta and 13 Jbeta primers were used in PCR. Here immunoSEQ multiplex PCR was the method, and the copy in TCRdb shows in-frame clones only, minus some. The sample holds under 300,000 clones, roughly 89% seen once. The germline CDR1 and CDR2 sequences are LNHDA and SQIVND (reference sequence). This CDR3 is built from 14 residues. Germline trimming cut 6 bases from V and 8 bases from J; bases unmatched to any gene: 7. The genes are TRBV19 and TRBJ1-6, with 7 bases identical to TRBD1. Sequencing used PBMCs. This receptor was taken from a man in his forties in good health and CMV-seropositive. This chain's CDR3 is CASRDRLRDSPLHF. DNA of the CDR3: TGTGCCAGTAGGGACAGGCTCCGAGATTCACCCCTCCACTTT.